Sequencing of this TCR beta chain was carried out in a study of cytomegalovirus exposure and HLA in healthy donors. These donors counted as nominally healthy when sampled, but unrecorded immune exposures were likely. This clone has a count of ten or more. Its antigen is currently unknown. Notes on the study in general: Across donors, most TCRs were seen rarely, yet some public ones were widespread.

The PCR used 60 Vbeta and 13 Jbeta primers. TCRdb's copy holds only in-frame clones and misses some; the assay was immunoSEQ multiplex PCR. The sample has about 130,000 clones; 60% to 80% are singletons. This clonotype originated in a woman aged 55 to 70 in good health and CMV-seropositive. Sequencing was carried out using PBMCs.

The CDR3 coding sequence is TGTGCCAGCAGTACTAATAGCAATCAGCCCCAGCATTTT. Its translation: CASSTNSNQPQHF. The J gene is TRBJ1-5, the V gene TRBV6-5; D is undetermined. This CDR3 region has 13 residues. Germline loops: CDR1 MNHEY, CDR2 SVGAGI. V dropped 5 bases and J dropped 0 bases, with 5 bases sitting between them.